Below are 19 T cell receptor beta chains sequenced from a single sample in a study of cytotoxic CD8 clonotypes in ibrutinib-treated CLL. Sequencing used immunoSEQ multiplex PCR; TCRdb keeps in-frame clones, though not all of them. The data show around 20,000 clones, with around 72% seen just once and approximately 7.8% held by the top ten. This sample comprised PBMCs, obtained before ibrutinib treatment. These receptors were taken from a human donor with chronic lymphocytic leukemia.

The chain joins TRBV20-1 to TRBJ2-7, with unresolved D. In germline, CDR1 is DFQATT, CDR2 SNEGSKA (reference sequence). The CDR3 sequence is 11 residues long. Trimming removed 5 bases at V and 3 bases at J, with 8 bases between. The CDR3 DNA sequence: TGCAGTGCTCCCAAGAACTACGAGCAGTACTTC. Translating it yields CSAPKNYEQYF.

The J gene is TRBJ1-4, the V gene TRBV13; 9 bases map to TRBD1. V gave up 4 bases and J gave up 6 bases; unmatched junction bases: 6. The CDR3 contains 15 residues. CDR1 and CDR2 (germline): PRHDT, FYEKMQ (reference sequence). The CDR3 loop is CASSYNRGLDEKLFF. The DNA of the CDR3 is TGTGCCAGCAGCTATAACAGGGGGCTGGATGAAAAACTGTTTTTT.

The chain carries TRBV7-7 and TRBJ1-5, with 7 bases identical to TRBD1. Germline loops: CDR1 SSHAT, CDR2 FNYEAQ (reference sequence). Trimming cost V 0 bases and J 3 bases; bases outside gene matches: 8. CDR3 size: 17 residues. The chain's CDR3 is CASSLATGSVVNQPQHF. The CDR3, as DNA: TGTGCCAGCAGCTTAGCGACAGGGAGTGTGGTCAATCAGCCCCAGCATTTT.

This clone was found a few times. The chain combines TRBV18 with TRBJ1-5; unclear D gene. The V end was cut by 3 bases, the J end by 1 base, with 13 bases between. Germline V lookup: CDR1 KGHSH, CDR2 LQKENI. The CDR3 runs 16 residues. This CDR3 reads CASSPLEGGSNQPQHF. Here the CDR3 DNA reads TGTGCCAGCTCACCTCTCGAGGGAGGAAGCAATCAGCCCCAGCATTTT.

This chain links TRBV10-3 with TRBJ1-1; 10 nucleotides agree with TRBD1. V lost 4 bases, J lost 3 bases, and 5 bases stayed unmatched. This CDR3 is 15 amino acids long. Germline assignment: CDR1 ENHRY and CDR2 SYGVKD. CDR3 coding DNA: TGTGCCATCAGTGGGACAGGGGGTCGATACACTGAAGCTTTCTTT. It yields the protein CAISGTGGRYTEAFF.

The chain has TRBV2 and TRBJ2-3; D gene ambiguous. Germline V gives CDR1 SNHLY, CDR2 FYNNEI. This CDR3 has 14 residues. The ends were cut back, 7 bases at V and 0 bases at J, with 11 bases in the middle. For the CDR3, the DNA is TGTGCCAGCACCCGACATGAAAGCACAGATACGCAGTATTTT. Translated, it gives CASTRHESTDTQYF.

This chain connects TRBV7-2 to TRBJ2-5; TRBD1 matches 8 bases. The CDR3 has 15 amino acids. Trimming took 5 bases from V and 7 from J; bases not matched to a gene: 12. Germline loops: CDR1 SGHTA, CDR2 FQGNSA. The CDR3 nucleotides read TGTGCCAGCAGCCGTGGACAGGGTTGGTCCGGGACCCAGTACTTC. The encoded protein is CASSRGQGWSGTQYF.

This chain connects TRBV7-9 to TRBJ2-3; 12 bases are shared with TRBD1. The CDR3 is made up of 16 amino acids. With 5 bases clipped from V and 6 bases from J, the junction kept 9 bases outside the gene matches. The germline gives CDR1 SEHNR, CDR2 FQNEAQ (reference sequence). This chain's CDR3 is CASSPRWDRGLDTQYF. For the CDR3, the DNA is TGTGCCAGCAGCCCCAGGTGGGACAGGGGGCTGGATACGCAGTATTTT.

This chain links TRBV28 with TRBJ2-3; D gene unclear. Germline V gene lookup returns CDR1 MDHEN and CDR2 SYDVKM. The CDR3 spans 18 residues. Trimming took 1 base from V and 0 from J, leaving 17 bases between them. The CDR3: CASSLYLSPRTSTDTQYF. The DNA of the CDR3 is TGTGCCAGCAGTTTATACCTCTCCCCCAGAACAAGCACAGATACGCAGTATTTT. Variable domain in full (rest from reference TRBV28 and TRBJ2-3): DVKVTQSSRYLVKRTGEKVFLECVQDMDHENMFWYRQDPGLGLRLIYFSYDVKMKEKGDIPEGYSVSREKKERFSLILESASTNQTSMYLCASSLYLSPRTSTDTQYFGPGTRLTVL.

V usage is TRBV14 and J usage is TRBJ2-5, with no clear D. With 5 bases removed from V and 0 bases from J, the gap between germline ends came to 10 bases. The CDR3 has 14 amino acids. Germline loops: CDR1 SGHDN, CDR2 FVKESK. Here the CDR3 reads CASSFGIYQETQYF. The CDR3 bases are TGTGCCAGCAGCTTCGGAATCTACCAAGAGACCCAGTACTTC.

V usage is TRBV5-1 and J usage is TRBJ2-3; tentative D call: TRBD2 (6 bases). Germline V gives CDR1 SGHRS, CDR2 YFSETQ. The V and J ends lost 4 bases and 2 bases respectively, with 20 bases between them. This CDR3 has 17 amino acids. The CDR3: CASSRQVGAGYTDTQYF. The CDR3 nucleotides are TGCGCCAGCAGCCGTCAAGTCGGGGCGGGATACACAGATACGCAGTATTTT.

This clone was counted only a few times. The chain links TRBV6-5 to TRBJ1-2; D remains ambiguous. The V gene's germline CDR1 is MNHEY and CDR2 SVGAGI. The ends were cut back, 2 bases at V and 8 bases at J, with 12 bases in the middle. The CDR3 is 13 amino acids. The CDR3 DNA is TGTGCCAGCAGTTACCAGGAGTCGGGGGGCTACACCTTC. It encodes CASSYQESGGYTF.

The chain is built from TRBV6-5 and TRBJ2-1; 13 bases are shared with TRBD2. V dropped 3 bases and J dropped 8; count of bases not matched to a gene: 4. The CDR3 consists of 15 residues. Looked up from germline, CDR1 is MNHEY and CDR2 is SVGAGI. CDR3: CASSYTSGGAHEQFF. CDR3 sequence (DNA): TGTGCCAGCAGTTATACTAGCGGGGGGGCCCATGAGCAGTTCTTC.

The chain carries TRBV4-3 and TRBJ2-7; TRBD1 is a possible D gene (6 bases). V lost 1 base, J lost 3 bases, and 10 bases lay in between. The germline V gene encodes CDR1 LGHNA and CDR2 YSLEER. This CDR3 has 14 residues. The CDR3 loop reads CASSQGTGLYEQYF. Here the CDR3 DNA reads TGCGCCAGCAGCCAAGGTACAGGGCTCTACGAGCAGTACTTC.

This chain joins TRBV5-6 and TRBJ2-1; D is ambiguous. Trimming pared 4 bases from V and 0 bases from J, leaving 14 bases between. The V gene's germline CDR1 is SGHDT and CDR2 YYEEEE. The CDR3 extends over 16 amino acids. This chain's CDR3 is CASSPGWGYSYNEQFF. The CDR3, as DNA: TGTGCCAGCAGCCCCGGATGGGGATACTCCTACAATGAGCAGTTCTTC.

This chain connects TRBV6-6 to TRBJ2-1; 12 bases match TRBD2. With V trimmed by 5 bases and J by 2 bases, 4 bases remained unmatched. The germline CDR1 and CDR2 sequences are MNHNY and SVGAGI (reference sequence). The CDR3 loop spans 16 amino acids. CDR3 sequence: CASSPTSGGPYNEQFF. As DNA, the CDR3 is TGTGCCAGCAGTCCGACTAGCGGGGGCCCCTACAATGAGCAGTTCTTC.

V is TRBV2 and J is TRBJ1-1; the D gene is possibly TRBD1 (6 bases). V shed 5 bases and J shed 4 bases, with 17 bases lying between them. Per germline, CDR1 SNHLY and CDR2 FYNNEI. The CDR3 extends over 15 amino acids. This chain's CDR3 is CASSRKGGGSTEAFF. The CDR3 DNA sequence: TGTGCCAGCAGTAGGAAGGGAGGGGGGAGCACTGAAGCTTTCTTT.

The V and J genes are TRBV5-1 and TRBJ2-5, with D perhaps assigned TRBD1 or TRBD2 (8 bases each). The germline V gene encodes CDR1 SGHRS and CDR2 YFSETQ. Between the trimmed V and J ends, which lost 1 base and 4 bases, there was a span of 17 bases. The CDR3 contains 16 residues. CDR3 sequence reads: CASSLYSGTGRETQYF. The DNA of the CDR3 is TGCGCCAGCAGCTTGTATAGCGGGACAGGAAGAGAGACCCAGTACTTC.

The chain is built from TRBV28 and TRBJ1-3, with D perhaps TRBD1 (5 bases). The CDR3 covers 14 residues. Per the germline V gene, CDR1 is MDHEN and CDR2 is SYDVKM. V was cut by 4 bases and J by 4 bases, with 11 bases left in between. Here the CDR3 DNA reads TGTGCCAGCAGTTATCAGGGTGCGGGAAACACCATATATTTT. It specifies CASSYQGAGNTIYF.